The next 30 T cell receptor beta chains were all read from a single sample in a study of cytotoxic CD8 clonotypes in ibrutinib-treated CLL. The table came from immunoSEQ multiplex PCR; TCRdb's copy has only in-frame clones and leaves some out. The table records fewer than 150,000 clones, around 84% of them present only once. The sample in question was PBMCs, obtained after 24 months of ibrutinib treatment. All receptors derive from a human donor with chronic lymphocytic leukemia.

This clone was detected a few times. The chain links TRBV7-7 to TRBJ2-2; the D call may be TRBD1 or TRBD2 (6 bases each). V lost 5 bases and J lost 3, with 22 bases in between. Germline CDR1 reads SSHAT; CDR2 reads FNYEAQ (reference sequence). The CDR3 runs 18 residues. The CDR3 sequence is CASSPRGTLMRDTGELFF. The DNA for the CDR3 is TGTGCCAGCAGCCCGAGGGGGACTCTAATGAGGGACACCGGGGAGCTGTTTTTT.

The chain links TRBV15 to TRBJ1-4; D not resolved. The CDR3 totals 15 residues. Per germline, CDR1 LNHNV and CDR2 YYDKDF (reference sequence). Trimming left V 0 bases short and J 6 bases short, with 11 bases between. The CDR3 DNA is TGTGCCACCAGCAGAGACTTGGCAGTATATGAAAAACTGTTTTTT. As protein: CATSRDLAVYEKLFF. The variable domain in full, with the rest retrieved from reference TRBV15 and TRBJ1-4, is DAMVIQNPRYQVTQFGKPVTLSCSQTLNHNVMYWYQQKSSQAPKLLFHYYDKDFNNEADTPDNFQSRRPNTSFCFLDIRSPGLGDTAMYLCATSRDLAVYEKLFFGSGTQLSVL.

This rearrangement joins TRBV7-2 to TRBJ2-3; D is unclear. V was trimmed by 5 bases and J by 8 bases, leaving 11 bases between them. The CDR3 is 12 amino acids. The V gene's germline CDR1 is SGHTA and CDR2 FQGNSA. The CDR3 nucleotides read TGTGCCAGCAGCCTGGTATTAGGTACGCAGTATTTT. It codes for CASSLVLGTQYF.

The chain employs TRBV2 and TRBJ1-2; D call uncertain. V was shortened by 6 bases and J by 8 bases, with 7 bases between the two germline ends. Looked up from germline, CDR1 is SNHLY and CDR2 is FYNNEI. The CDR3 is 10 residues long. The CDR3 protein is CASRVEGYTF. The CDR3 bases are TGTGCCAGCAGGGTAGAGGGCTACACCTTC.

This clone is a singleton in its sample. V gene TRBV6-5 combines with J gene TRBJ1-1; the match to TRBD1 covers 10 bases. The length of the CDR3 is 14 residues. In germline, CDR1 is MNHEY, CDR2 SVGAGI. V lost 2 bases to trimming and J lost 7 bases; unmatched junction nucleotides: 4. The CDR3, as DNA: TGTGCCAGCAGTTACAAGGGACAGGGGCATGAAGCTTTCTTT. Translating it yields CASSYKGQGHEAFF.

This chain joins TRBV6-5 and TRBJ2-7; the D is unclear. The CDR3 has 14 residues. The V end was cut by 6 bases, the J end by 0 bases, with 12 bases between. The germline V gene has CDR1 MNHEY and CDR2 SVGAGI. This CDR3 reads CASRKQSFSYEQYF. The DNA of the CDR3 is TGTGCCAGCAGGAAGCAGAGTTTCTCCTACGAGCAGTACTTC.

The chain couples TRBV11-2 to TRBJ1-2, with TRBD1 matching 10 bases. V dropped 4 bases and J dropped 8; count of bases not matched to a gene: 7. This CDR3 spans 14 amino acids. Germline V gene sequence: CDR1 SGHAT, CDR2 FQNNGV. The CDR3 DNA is TGTGCCAGCAGCTCCGGGACAGGGGCGGGCGGCTACACCTTC. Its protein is CASSSGTGAGGYTF.

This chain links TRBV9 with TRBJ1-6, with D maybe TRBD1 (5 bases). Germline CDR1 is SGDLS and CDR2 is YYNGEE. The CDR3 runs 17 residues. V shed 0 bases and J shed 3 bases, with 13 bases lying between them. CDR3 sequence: CASSVGPGTRYNSPLHF. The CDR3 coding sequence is TGTGCCAGCAGCGTAGGTCCCGGGACCCGCTATAATTCACCCCTCCACTTT.

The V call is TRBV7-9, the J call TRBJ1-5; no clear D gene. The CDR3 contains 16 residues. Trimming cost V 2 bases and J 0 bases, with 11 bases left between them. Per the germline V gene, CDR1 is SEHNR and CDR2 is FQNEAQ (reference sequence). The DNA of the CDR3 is TGTGCCAGCAGCTTAAGGGCAGCTTATAGCAATCAGCCCCAGCATTTT. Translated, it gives CASSLRAAYSNQPQHF. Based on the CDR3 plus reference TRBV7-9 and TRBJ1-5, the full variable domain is DTGVSQNPRHKITKRGQNVTFRCDPISEHNRLYWYRQTLGQGPEFLTYFQNEAQLEKSRLLSDRFSAERPKGSFSTLEIQRTEQGDSAMYLCASSLRAAYSNQPQHFGDGTRLSIL.

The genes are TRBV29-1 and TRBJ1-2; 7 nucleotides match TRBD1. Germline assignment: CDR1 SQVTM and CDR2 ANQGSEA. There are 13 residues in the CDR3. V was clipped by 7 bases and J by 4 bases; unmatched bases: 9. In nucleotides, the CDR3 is TGCAGCGCCCCATTCCCAGGGGGCTATGGCTACACCTTC. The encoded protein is CSAPFPGGYGYTF.

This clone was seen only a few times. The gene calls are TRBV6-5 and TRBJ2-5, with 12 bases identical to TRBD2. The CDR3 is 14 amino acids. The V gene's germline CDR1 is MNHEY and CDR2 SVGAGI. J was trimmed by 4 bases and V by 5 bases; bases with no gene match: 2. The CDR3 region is CASSKLAGGETQYF. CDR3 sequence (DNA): TGTGCCAGCAGTAAACTAGCGGGGGGAGAGACCCAGTACTTC.

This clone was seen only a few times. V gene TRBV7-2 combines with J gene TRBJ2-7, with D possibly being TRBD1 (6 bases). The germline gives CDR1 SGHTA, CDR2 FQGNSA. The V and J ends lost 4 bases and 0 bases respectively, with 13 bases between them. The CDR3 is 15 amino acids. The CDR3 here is CASSSGHPISYEQYF. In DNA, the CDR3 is TGTGCCAGCAGCTCGGGACACCCAATCTCCTACGAGCAGTACTTC.

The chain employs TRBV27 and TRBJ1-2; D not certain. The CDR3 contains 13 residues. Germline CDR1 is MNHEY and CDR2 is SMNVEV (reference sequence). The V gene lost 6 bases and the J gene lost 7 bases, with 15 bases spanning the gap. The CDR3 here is CASSPSFIGGYTF. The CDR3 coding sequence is TGTGCCAGCAGCCCATCTTTCATAGGTGGCTACACCTTC.

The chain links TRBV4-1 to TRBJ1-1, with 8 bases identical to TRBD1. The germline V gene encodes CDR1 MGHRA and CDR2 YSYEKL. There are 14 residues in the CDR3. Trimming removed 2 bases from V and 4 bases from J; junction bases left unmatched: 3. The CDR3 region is CASSQPTGGTEAFF. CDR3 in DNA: TGCGCCAGCAGCCAACCCACAGGGGGCACTGAAGCTTTCTTT.

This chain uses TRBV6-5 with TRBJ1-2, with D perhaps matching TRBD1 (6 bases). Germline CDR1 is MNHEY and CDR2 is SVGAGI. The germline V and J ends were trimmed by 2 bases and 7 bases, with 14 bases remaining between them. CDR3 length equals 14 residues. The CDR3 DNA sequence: TGTGCCAGCAGTTACCCGGGACACAGAGGTGGCTACACCTTC. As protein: CASSYPGHRGGYTF.

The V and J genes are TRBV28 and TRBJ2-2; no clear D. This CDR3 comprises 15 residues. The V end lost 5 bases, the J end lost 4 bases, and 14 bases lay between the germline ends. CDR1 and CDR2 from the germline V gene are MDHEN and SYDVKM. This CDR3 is CASSPAEGRTGELFF. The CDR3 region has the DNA TGTGCCAGCAGTCCTGCAGAAGGGCGCACCGGGGAGCTGTTTTTT.

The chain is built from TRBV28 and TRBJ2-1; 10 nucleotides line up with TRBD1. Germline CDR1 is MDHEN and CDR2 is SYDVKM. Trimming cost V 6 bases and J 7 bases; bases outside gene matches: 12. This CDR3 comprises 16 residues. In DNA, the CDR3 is TGTGCCAGCAGCTCCACCGGGACAGGGGTGTGGAATGAGCAGTTCTTC. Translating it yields CASSSTGTGVWNEQFF. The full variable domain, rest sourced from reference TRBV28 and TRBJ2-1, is DVKVTQSSRYLVKRTGEKVFLECVQDMDHENMFWYRQDPGLGLRLIYFSYDVKMKEKGDIPEGYSVSREKKERFSLILESASTNQTSMYLCASSSTGTGVWNEQFFGPGTRLTVL.

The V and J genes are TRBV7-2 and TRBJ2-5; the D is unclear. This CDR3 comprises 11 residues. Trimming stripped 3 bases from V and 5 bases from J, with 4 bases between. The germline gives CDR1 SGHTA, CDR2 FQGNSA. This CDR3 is CASSFSETQYF. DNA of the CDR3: TGTGCCAGCAGCTTTTCGGAGACCCAGTACTTC. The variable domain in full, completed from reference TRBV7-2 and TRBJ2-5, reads GAGVSQSPSNKVTEKGKDVELRCDPISGHTALYWYRQSLGQGLEFLIYFQGNSAPDKSGLPSDRFSAERTGGSVSTLTIQRTQQEDSAVYLCASSFSETQYFGPGTRLLVL.

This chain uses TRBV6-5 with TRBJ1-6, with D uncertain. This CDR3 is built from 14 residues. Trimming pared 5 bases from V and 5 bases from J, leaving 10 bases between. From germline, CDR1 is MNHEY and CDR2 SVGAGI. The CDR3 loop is CASSPLRDNSPLHF. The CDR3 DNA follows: TGTGCCAGCAGTCCGCTGCGGGATAATTCACCCCTCCACTTT.

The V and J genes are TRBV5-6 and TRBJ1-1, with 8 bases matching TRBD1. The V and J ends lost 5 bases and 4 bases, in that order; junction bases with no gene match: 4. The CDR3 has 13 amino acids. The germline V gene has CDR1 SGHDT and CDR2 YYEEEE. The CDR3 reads CASRTTGGTEAFF. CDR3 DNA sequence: TGTGCCAGCAGAACCACAGGGGGCACTGAAGCTTTCTTT.

The CDR3 bases are TGTGCCAGTAGTAGCCGCAGGGGGCTCTACGAGCAGTACTTC. Residues: CASSSRRGLYEQYF. The rearrangement links TRBV19 to TRBJ2-7, with 8 positions matching TRBD1. From germline, CDR1 is LNHDA and CDR2 SQIVND (reference sequence). There are 14 residues in the CDR3. Unmatched junction bases numbered 5, after V lost 4 bases and J lost 3 bases.

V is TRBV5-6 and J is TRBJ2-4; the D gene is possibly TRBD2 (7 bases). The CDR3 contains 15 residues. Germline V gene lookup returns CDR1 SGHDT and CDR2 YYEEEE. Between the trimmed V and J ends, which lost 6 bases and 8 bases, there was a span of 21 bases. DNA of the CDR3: TGTGCCAGCACCACGTCTCTGGGGGGGGCCGACATTCAGTACTTC. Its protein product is CASTTSLGGADIQYF.

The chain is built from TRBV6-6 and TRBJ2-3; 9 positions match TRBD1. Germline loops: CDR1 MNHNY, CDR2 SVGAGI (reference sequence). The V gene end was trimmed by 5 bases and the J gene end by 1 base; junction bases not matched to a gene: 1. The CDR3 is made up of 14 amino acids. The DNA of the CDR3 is TGTGCCAGCAGTAGGACAGGGGGCACAGATACGCAGTATTTT. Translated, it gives CASSRTGGTDTQYF.

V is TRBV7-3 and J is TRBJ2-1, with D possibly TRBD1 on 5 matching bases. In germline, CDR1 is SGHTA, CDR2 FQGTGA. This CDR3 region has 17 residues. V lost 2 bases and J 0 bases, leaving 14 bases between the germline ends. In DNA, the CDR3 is TGTGCCAGCAGCTTACGGCATCGAACAGGCTCCTACAATGAGCAGTTCTTC. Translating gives CASSLRHRTGSYNEQFF. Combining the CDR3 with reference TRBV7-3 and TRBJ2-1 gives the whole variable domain GAGVSQTPSNKVTEKGKYVELRCDPISGHTALYWYRQSLGQGPEFLIYFQGTGAADDSGLPNDRFFAVRPEGSVSTLKIQRTERGDSAVYLCASSLRHRTGSYNEQFFGPGTRLTVL.

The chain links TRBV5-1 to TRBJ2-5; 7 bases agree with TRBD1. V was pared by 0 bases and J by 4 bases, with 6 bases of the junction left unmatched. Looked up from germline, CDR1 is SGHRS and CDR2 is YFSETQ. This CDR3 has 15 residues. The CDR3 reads CASSLGIDRVETQYF. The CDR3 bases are TGCGCCAGCAGCTTGGGAATAGACAGGGTAGAGACCCAGTACTTC. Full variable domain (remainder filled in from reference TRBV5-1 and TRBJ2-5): KAGVTQTPRYLIKTRGQQVTLSCSPISGHRSVSWYQQTPGQGLQFLFEYFSETQRNKGNFPGRFSGRQFSNSRSEMNVSTLELGDSALYLCASSLGIDRVETQYFGPGTRLLVL.

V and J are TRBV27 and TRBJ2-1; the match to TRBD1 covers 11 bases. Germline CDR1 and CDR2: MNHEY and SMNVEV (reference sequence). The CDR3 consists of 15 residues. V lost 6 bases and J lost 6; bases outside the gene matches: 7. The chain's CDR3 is CASSHSGTGGNEQFF. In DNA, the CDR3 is TGTGCCAGCAGCCACTCCGGGACAGGGGGCAATGAGCAGTTCTTC.

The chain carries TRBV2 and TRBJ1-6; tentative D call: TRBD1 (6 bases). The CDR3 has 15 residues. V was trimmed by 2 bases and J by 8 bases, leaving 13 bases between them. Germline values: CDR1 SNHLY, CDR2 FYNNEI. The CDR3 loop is CASSESRTVHSPLHF. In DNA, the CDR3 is TGTGCCAGCAGTGAATCTCGGACAGTACATTCACCCCTCCACTTT.

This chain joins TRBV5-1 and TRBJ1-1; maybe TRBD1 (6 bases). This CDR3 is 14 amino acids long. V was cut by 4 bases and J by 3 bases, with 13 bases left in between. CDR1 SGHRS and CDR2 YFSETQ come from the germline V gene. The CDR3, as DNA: TGCGCCAGCAGCCGTGACAGGATAGACACTGAAGCTTTCTTT. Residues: CASSRDRIDTEAFF.

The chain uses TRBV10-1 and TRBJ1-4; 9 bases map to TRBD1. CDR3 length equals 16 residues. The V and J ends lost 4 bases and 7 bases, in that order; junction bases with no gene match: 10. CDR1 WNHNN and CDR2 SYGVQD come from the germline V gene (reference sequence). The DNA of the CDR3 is TGCGCCAGCAGTGGTCGGGACAGGGACGAGGGTGAAAAACTGTTTTTT. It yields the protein CASSGRDRDEGEKLFF.

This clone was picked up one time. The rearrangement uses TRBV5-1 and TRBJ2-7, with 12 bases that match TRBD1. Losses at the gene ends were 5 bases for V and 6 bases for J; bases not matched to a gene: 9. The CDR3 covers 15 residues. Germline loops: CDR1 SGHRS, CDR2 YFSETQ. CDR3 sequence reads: CASSYQGTGGFEQYF. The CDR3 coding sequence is TGCGCCAGCAGTTATCAGGGGACAGGGGGCTTCGAGCAGTACTTC.